This T cell receptor (beta chain) was captured by sequencing in a study of blood T cell repertoires in COVID-19. Across the whole study: Researchers got acute and convalescent COVID-19 samples from the United States, Italy and Spain. Sample material is recorded as cDNA or gDNA derived from T cells, B-cell-depleted T cells, or PBMCs.

The CDR3 length is 14 residues. CDR1 and CDR2 (germline): SGHTS, YDEGEE. V was pared by 0 bases and J by 3 bases, with 7 bases between. In the original workflow: From reference gene primer amplification, estimates of nucleated cell counts were derived. The table came from immunoSEQ multiplex PCR; TCRdb's copy has only in-frame clones and leaves some out. The V and J calls and clone size are taken from that table; D and trimming were inferred from the DNA. The sample has 150,000 to 200,000 clones; approximately 86% are singletons. The chain combines TRBV5-8 with TRBJ1-3; D unclear. Sequencing was carried out using peripheral blood. The receptor was isolated from a man between 65 and 85 years old with acute or convalescent COVID-19. CDR3 coding DNA: TGTGCCAGCAGCTTGGAACAGTTTGGAAACACCATATATTTT. Translation: CASSLEQFGNTIYF.